This TCR beta chain appears in the sequencing data of a study of blood T cell repertoires in COVID-19. The germline V and J ends were trimmed by 3 bases and 5 bases, with 14 bases remaining between them. This CDR3 spans 14 amino acids. Germline V gives CDR1 KGHSH, CDR2 LQKENI. The repertoire was sequenced with immunoSEQ multiplex PCR; TCRdb's copy has only in-frame clones and lacks some. The table has around 380,000 clones, roughly 80% seen once; the top ten hold more than 0.95%. The source is a human donor with acute or convalescent COVID-19. The donor label of this sample is uncertain. The V gene is TRBV18, the J gene TRBJ2-7; perhaps TRBD1 as D (5 bases). Sequenced sample: peripheral blood. CDR3 residues: CASSPSARVNEQYF. As DNA, the CDR3 is TGTGCCAGCTCACCCTCCGCCAGGGTCAACGAGCAGTACTTC.